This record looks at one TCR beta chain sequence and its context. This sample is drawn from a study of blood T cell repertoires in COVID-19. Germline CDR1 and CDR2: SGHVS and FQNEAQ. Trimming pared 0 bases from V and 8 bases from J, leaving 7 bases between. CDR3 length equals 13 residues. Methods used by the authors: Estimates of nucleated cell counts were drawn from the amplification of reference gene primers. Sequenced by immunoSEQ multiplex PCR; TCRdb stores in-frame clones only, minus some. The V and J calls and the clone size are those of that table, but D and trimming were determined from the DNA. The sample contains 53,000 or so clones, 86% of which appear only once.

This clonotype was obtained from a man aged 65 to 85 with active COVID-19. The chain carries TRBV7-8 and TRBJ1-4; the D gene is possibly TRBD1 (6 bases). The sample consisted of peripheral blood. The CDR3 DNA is TGTGCCAGCAGCTTAGCGGGGGCGGAAAAACTGTTTTTT. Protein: CASSLAGAEKLFF. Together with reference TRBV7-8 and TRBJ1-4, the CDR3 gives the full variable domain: GAGVSQSPRYKVAKRGQDVALRCDPISGHVSLFWYQQALGQGPEFLTYFQNEAQLDKSGLPSDRFFAERPEGSVSTLKIQRTQQEDSAVYLCASSLAGAEKLFFGSGTQLSVL.